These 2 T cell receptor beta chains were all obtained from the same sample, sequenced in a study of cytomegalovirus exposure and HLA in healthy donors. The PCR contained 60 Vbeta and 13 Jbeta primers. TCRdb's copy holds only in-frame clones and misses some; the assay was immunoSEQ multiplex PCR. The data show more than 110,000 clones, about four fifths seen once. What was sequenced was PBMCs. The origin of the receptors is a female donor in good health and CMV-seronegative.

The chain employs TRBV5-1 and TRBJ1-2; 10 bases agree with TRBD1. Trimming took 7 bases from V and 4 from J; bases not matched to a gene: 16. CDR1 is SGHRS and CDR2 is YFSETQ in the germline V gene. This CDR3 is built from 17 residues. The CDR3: CASAPRPGTGESYGYTF. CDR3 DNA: TGCGCCAGCGCACCGCGGCCAGGGACAGGGGAGAGCTATGGCTACACCTTC.

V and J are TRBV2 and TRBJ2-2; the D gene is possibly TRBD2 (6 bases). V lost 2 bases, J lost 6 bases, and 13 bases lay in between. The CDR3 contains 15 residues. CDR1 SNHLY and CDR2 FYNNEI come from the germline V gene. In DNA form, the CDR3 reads TGTGCCAGCAGTGAAACTCCGGGACTCGCCGGGGAGCTGTTTTTT. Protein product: CASSETPGLAGELFF.